This T cell receptor (beta chain) was sequenced during a study of radiation and T cells in renal cell carcinoma. The treatment was: treatment-naive control, cytoreductive nephrectomy. Data came from immunoSEQ multiplex PCR; TCRdb stores just in-frame clones and leaves some out. The sample has tens of thousands of clones; 58% are singletons. This clone has more than one count but fewer than ten. This sequence originates from a man aged 40-50 years with renal cell carcinoma. The specimen comprised tumor tissue, sampled from a patient whose treatment was nephrectomy without radiotherapy.

CDR3 protein: CASSGEGLGAYYGYTF. In DNA form, the CDR3 reads TGTGCCAGCAGCGGCGAGGGGCTCGGCGCCTACTATGGCTACACCTTC. The rearrangement joins TRBV7-9 to TRBJ1-2; possibly TRBD1 for D (5 bases). Trimming cost V 5 bases and J 3 bases, with 19 bases left between them. Germline V gives CDR1 SEHNR, CDR2 FQNEAQ (reference sequence). CDR3 size: 16 residues.